This TCR beta chain is drawn from a study of blood T cell repertoires in COVID-19. As processed by the authors: Using reference gene primer amplification, nucleated cell counts were estimated. The method was immunoSEQ multiplex PCR; TCRdb's version includes in-frame clones alone and lacks a portion of them. From that table come the V and J calls and clone size; the DNA was used to work out D and trimming. The repertoire has approximately 220,000 clones, about 80% of them found once; the top ten carry 1.3%. Ages ranged from about 18 to 89 years, with residence in 24 US areas. Researchers sorted participants into cohorts using their self-reported clinical history. Sequenced sample: PBMCs or T cells enriched from blood (not recorded which). This TCR was sampled from a woman between 40 and 55 years old with acute COVID-19.

The DNA for the CDR3 is TGCGCCAGCAACACAGGGCATACCTACAATGAGCAGTTCTTC. Its protein product is CASNTGHTYNEQFF. The chain carries TRBV5-1 and TRBJ2-1; TRBD1 might be the D (6 bases). The V gene lost 6 bases and the J gene lost 2 bases, with 12 bases spanning the gap. CDR1 and CDR2 from the germline V gene are SGHRS and YFSETQ. This CDR3 region has 14 residues.